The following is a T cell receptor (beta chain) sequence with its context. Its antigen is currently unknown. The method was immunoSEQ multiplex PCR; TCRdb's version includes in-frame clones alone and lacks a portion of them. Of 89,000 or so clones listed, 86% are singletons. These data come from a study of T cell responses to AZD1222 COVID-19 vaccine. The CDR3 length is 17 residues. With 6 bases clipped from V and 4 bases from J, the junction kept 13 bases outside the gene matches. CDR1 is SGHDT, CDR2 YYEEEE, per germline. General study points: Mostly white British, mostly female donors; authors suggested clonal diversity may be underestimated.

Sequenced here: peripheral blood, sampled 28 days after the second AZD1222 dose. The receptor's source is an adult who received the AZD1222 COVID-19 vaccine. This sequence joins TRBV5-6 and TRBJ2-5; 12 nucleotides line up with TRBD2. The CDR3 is CASNTGRASGRGETQYF. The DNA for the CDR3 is TGTGCCAGCAACACCGGGCGGGCTAGCGGGAGGGGAGAGACCCAGTACTTC.